This TCR beta chain was retrieved from a study of blood T cells in healthy people across ages. In the study overall: Per two T cells, about one barcoded beta molecule was captured through template switching.

Per individual sample, total RNA of at least 6 micrograms was extracted. CDR3 length equals 17 residues. The germline gives CDR1 SGHAT, CDR2 FQNNGV. A second about 6 to 11 cycle PCR used barcoded and J-beta primers. TCRdb re-derived calls from the 5' RACE reads in MiXCR, one entry per CDR3 protein. This sample has 1.4 million or so distinct CDR3 sequences, with 42% found just once. On this clonotype: A junction end diverges from the germline sequence, so it may reflect a read error.

The sequence came from a woman in her late teens or twenties in good health. The sequenced material came from blood. The chain links TRBV11-2 to TRBJ2-1, with TRBD2 matching over 7 bases. CDR3 DNA: TGTGCCAGCAGCTTAGGACCCGGGGGGTCCTACTACAATAAGCAGTTCTTC. Protein product: CASSLGPGGSYYNKQFF. The complete variable domain, with remaining parts taken from reference TRBV11-2 and TRBJ2-1, reads EAGVAQSPRYKIIEKRQSVAFWCNPISGHATLYWYQQILGQGPKLLIQFQNNGVVDDSQLPKDRFSAERLKGVDSTLKIQPAKLEDSAVYLCASSLGPGGSYYNKQFFGPGTRLTVL.